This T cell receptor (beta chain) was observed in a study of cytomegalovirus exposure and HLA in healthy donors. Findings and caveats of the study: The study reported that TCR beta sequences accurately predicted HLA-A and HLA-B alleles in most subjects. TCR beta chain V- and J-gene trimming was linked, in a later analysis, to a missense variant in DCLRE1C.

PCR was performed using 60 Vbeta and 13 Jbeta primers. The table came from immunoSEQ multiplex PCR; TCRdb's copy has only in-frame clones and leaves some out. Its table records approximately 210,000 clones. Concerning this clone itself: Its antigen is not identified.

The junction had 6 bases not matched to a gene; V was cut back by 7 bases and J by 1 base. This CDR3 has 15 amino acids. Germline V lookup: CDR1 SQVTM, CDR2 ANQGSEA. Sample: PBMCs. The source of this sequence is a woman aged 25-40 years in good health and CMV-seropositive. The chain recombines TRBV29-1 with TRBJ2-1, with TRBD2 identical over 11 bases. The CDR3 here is CSGTGTSGSYNEQFF. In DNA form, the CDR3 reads TGCAGCGGGACCGGGACTAGCGGATCCTACAATGAGCAGTTCTTC.